The 22 T cell receptor beta chains below all came from one sample that was sequenced in a study of response to subunit inactivated influenza vaccine. TCRdb reanalysed the RT-PCR reads using MiXCR and keeps one entry per CDR3 protein. The data contain 500,000 to 550,000 distinct CDR3 sequences, under 30% of them singletons. This same sample was also taken into another study, of T cells expressing NK-cell markers. That study adds: Generation of TCR beta cDNA was performed by 5'RACE template switching incorporating UMIs.

Sequencing was performed on CD4+ T cells sorted from PBMCs, taken roughly 12 days after vaccination. All receptors come from a man in his fifties who received an inactivated influenza vaccine.

This clonotype was seen more than once but under ten times. The chain combines TRBV28 with TRBJ2-5; D tentatively fits TRBD1 or TRBD2 (5 bases each). The germline V gene encodes CDR1 MDHEN and CDR2 SYDVKM. The V gene lost 6 bases and the J gene lost 5 bases, with 7 bases spanning the gap. The CDR3 has 11 residues. CDR3 DNA: TGTGCCAGCAGGGGGGATGAGACCCAGTACTTC. It encodes CASRGDETQYF.

This clonotype has a handful of counts. The J gene is TRBJ2-4, the V gene TRBV7-2, with a tentative D call TRBD1 (6 bases). This CDR3 is built from 12 residues. CDR1 is SGHTA and CDR2 is FQGNSA in the germline V gene. V was cut by 5 bases and J by 8 bases, with 10 bases left in between. The CDR3 DNA reads TGTGCCAGCAGCCAGGACAGCTACATTCAGTACTTC. Its translation is CASSQDSYIQYF.

The gene calls are TRBV6-1 and TRBJ2-5, with 10 bases lining up with TRBD2. CDR1 is MNHNS and CDR2 is SASEGT in the germline V gene. The CDR3 has 16 amino acids. The junction had 10 bases not matched to a gene; V was cut back by 4 bases and J by 5 bases. CDR3 DNA sequence: TGTGCCAGCAGTGGAGGCAGTAGCGGGAGGCTGGAGACCCAGTACTTC. This gives the protein CASSGGSSGRLETQYF.

This chain links TRBV4-1 with TRBJ2-3; TRBD2 matches at 9 bases. The V gene end was trimmed by 0 bases and the J gene end by 5 bases; junction bases not matched to a gene: 21. CDR1 is MGHRA and CDR2 is YSYEKL in the germline V gene. The CDR3 sequence is 21 residues long. The CDR3 bases are TGCGCCAGCAGCCAAGAGCGCCTAGCGGGGAGGGCATCCGTGCTGGAAGATACGCAGTATTTT. This sequence encodes CASSQERLAGRASVLEDTQYF.

The rearrangement uses TRBV4-1 and TRBJ2-5; TRBD1 is a possible D gene (5 bases). Germline V gene sequence: CDR1 MGHRA, CDR2 YSYEKL. The CDR3 length is 14 residues. Trimming removed 0 bases from V and 3 bases from J, with 8 bases in between. The CDR3 DNA sequence: TGCGCCAGCAGCCAAGATCCAGGGAAAGAGACCCAGTACTTC. Its protein is CASSQDPGKETQYF.

This clonotype was seen more than once but under ten times. The chain uses TRBV19 and TRBJ2-5, with no clear D. CDR1 LNHDA and CDR2 SQIVND come from the germline V gene (reference sequence). This CDR3 contains 15 residues. The germline V and J ends were trimmed by 3 bases and 4 bases, with 15 bases remaining between them. As DNA, the CDR3 is TGTGCCAGTAGTATTCAGGCCTTGATTGGAGAGACCCAGTACTTC. It specifies CASSIQALIGETQYF.

The V call is TRBV5-6, the J call TRBJ1-3; D call uncertain. CDR3 length equals 15 residues. CDR1 and CDR2 from the germline V gene are SGHDT and YYEEEE. V was pared by 4 bases and J by 0 bases, with 11 bases between. CDR3 in DNA: TGTGCCAGCAGCGAGACGACCGTCTCTGGAAACACCATATATTTT. This encodes CASSETTVSGNTIYF.

This clonotype has more than one count but fewer than ten. This rearrangement joins TRBV7-7 to TRBJ2-7, with D perhaps matching TRBD1 (5 bases). The CDR3 has 13 amino acids. Germline CDR1 reads SSHAT; CDR2 reads FNYEAQ (reference sequence). Trimming removed 5 bases from V and 5 bases from J, with 13 bases in between. Here the CDR3 reads CASSNGVGDEQYF. DNA of the CDR3: TGTGCCAGCAGCAATGGGGTAGGGGACGAGCAGTACTTC. Full variable domain (remainder filled in from reference TRBV7-7 and TRBJ2-7): GAGVSQSPRYKVTKRGQDVTLRCDPISSHATLYWYQQALGQGPEFLTYFNYEAQPDKSGLPSDRFSAERPEGSISTLTIQRTEQRDSAMYRCASSNGVGDEQYFGPGTRLTVT.

This clonotype has more than one count but fewer than ten. The V and J genes are TRBV28 and TRBJ1-5, with D possibly TRBD1 on 6 matching bases. V was pared by 6 bases and J by 0 bases, with 15 bases between. The CDR3 length is 16 residues. Germline assignment: CDR1 MDHEN and CDR2 SYDVKM. CDR3 in amino acids: CASSHHGTFSNQPQHF. DNA of the CDR3: TGTGCCAGCAGCCACCATGGGACATTTAGCAATCAGCCCCAGCATTTT.

This clonotype has just a few counts. As DNA, the CDR3 is TGCAGTGCTGGTAGACTAGCGGGGGTGACCTCCTACGAGCAGTACTTC. Amino acids: CSAGRLAGVTSYEQYF. V usage is TRBV20-1 and J usage is TRBJ2-7, with 12 bases fitting TRBD2. V shed 5 bases and J 0 bases; nucleotides not matched to a gene: 8. The germline CDR1 and CDR2 sequences are DFQATT and SNEGSKA (reference sequence). The CDR3 loop spans 16 amino acids.

This clonotype was detected only a few times. In nucleotides, the CDR3 is TGTGCCACCAGTGACCCAGGTACACAAGAGACCCAGTACTTC. This codes for CATSDPGTQETQYF. This sequence joins TRBV24-1 and TRBJ2-5; D not resolved. In germline, CDR1 is KGHDR, CDR2 SFDVKD. Trimming cost V 4 bases and J 2 bases, with 10 bases left between them. CDR3 length: 14 residues.

The rearrangement links TRBV7-3 to TRBJ2-3, with D uncertain. The CDR3 extends over 15 amino acids. The V end was cut by 4 bases, the J end by 0 bases, with 11 bases between. Germline CDR1 SGHTA, CDR2 FQGTGA. CDR3 in amino acids: CASSSRGLSTDTQYF. CDR3 DNA: TGTGCCAGCAGCTCTCGCGGTCTGAGCACAGATACGCAGTATTTT.

The rearrangement uses TRBV29-1 and TRBJ2-5; D ambiguous. With 1 base removed from V and 5 bases from J, the gap between germline ends came to 11 bases. CDR1 SQVTM and CDR2 ANQGSEA come from the germline V gene. The CDR3 contains 13 residues. The CDR3 bases are TGCAGCGTTGAAGGGGCAGTTGAGGAGACCCAGTACTTC. Translating gives CSVEGAVEETQYF.

This chain links TRBV7-9 with TRBJ2-1; 11 bases agree with TRBD2. The CDR3 runs to 16 residues. V gave up 0 bases and J gave up 2 bases; unmatched junction bases: 0. CDR1 is SEHNR and CDR2 is FQNEAQ in the germline V gene (reference sequence). The CDR3 here is CASSLATSGAYNEQFF. The CDR3 DNA is TGTGCCAGCAGCTTAGCGACTAGCGGGGCCTACAATGAGCAGTTCTTC.

The sample holds many counts of this clonotype. CDR3 in amino acids: CASSITDRAEAFF. The DNA for the CDR3 is TGTGCCAGCAGCATCACGGACAGGGCTGAAGCTTTCTTT. V gene TRBV7-8 combines with J gene TRBJ1-1; 8 nucleotides agree with TRBD1. CDR3 size: 13 residues. The V gene's germline CDR1 is SGHVS and CDR2 FQNEAQ. With 5 bases clipped from V and 6 bases from J, the junction kept 5 bases outside the gene matches.

The chain recombines TRBV27 with TRBJ2-4; D possibly corresponds to TRBD2 (5 bases). Looked up from germline, CDR1 is MNHEY and CDR2 is SMNVEV (reference sequence). The CDR3 spans 11 residues. V was pared by 8 bases and J by 6 bases, with 8 bases between. The CDR3 sequence: CASGGGNIQYF. CDR3 coding DNA: TGTGCCAGCGGTGGAGGAAACATTCAGTACTTC.

The genes are TRBV12-3 or TRBV12-4 and TRBJ1-4; D not resolved. The CDR3 spans 14 residues. The V gene lost 2 bases and the J gene lost 0 bases, with 4 bases spanning the gap. Here the CDR3 DNA reads TGTGCCAGCAGTTTATTAGCAACTAATGAAAAACTGTTTTTT. Amino acids: CASSLLATNEKLFF.

The V gene is TRBV7-2, the J gene TRBJ1-2; D might be TRBD1 (6 bases). The CDR3 extends over 14 amino acids. The germline V and J ends were trimmed by 2 bases and 4 bases, with 11 bases remaining between them. Germline CDR1 reads SGHTA; CDR2 reads FQGNSA. This chain's CDR3 is CASSLSPGAYGYTF. Written as DNA, the CDR3 is TGTGCCAGCAGCTTAAGTCCAGGGGCCTATGGCTACACCTTC.

This clonotype was seen only a few times. V and J are TRBV12-3 or TRBV12-4 and TRBJ2-1, with 7 positions matching TRBD2. This CDR3 comprises 18 residues. The junction had 13 bases not matched to a gene; V was cut back by 0 bases and J by 5 bases. The DNA of the CDR3 is TGTGCCAGCAGTTTAGCGCGTTATAATGGCGGGGGTAACAATGAGCAGTTCTTC. The encoded protein is CASSLARYNGGGNNEQFF.

This clonotype appeared many times. V gene TRBV7-9 combines with J gene TRBJ2-3; 7 nucleotides line up with TRBD2. The CDR3 consists of 15 residues. From germline, CDR1 is SEHNR and CDR2 FQNEAQ (reference sequence). Trimming took 1 base from V and 2 from J; bases not matched to a gene: 3. The CDR3 loop is CASSLGLAATDTQYF. The CDR3 coding sequence is TGTGCCAGCAGCTTAGGCCTAGCGGCCACAGATACGCAGTATTTT.

This clonotype was counted a few times. V usage is TRBV20-1 and J usage is TRBJ2-7; no reliable D call. The V and J ends lost 0 bases and 2 bases respectively, with 8 bases between them. CDR3 size: 13 residues. Per the germline V gene, CDR1 is DFQATT and CDR2 is SNEGSKA (reference sequence). CDR3 amino acids: CSAREAATYEQYF. CDR3 DNA: TGCAGTGCTAGAGAGGCAGCTACCTACGAGCAGTACTTC.

The sample holds a few counts of this clonotype. The chain is built from TRBV20-1 and TRBJ1-1; 7 bases agree with TRBD1. Germline trimming cut 6 bases from V and 1 base from J; bases unmatched to any gene: 8. The germline CDR1 and CDR2 sequences are DFQATT and SNEGSKA (reference sequence). This CDR3 has 14 residues. This CDR3 reads CSASPGGPNTEAFF. As DNA, the CDR3 is TGCAGTGCCAGCCCAGGGGGACCGAACACTGAAGCTTTCTTT.